A single sample gave rise to the 23 T cell receptor beta chains below, sequenced in a study of blood T cell repertoires in COVID-19. Using immunoSEQ multiplex PCR, the repertoire was profiled, and TCRdb retains in-frame clones only, with some absent. The table includes about 98,000 clones, roughly four fifths detected once. The sample was peripheral blood. All receptors derive from a man between 60 and 70 years old with acute or convalescent COVID-19.

This clone was detected once. This rearrangement joins TRBV5-4 to TRBJ2-5; 11 bases match TRBD2. V lost 1 base, J lost 7 bases, and 9 bases stayed unmatched. The CDR3 is 16 amino acids. Per the germline V gene, CDR1 is SGHNT and CDR2 is YYREEE (reference sequence). CDR3 nucleotides: TGTGCCAGCAGCTTGTTTAGCGGGAGGGCCTGGGGGACCCAGTACTTC. This gives the protein CASSLFSGRAWGTQYF.

The gene calls are TRBV9 and TRBJ2-5; D might be TRBD1 (6 bases). The CDR3 runs 14 residues. Germline V gene lookup returns CDR1 SGDLS and CDR2 YYNGEE. With 0 bases removed from V and 6 bases from J, the gap between germline ends came to 12 bases. The CDR3 loop is CASSVGVGGKTQYF. The CDR3 nucleotides are TGTGCCAGCAGCGTAGGAGTAGGGGGTAAGACCCAGTACTTC.

V and J are TRBV7-2 and TRBJ1-2; D not certain. Looked up from germline, CDR1 is SGHTA and CDR2 is FQGNSA. The CDR3 contains 13 residues. The V and J ends lost 3 bases and 5 bases respectively, with 10 bases between them. CDR3 DNA sequence: TGTGCCAGCAGCTTCGACCCACTATATGGCTACACCTTC. Amino acid sequence: CASSFDPLYGYTF.

The table lists this clone with a few counts. The chain links TRBV6-5 to TRBJ1-2; 7 positions match TRBD1. The CDR3 sequence is 12 residues long. The germline gives CDR1 MNHEY, CDR2 SVGAGI. The J segment lost 7 bases and the V segment lost 4 bases, leaving 3 bases of the junction unmatched. This CDR3 reads CASSSGQRGYTF. The CDR3, as DNA: TGTGCCAGCAGTTCGGGACAGCGTGGCTACACCTTC.

This clone has at least ten counts. V and J are TRBV5-1 and TRBJ2-3, with 12 bases aligning to TRBD1. The J segment lost 2 bases and the V segment lost 4 bases, leaving 5 bases of the junction unmatched. The CDR3 consists of 16 residues. The germline CDR1 and CDR2 sequences are SGHRS and YFSETQ. The CDR3 DNA is TGCGCCAGCAGCGCGGGGACAGGGGGCTTCACAGATACGCAGTATTTT. Protein: CASSAGTGGFTDTQYF.

V gene TRBV19 combines with J gene TRBJ1-6; D might be TRBD1 (6 bases). Trimming took 5 bases from V and 8 from J, leaving 16 bases between them. This CDR3 has 15 residues. Germline V gene lookup returns CDR1 LNHDA and CDR2 SQIVND (reference sequence). DNA of the CDR3: TGTGCCAGTAGTTTCACAGGGAAATCGGATTCACCCCTCCACTTT. It yields the protein CASSFTGKSDSPLHF.

The chain employs TRBV30 and TRBJ1-1; perhaps TRBD1 as D (5 bases). The CDR3 length is 13 residues. Between the trimmed V and J ends, which lost 1 base and 4 bases, there was a span of 10 bases. Germline CDR1 reads GTSNPN; CDR2 reads SVGIG (reference sequence). The CDR3 here is CAWSGARGTEAFF. The DNA for the CDR3 is TGTGCCTGGAGTGGGGCTAGGGGCACTGAAGCTTTCTTT.

V and J are TRBV7-2 and TRBJ1-2; D is unclear. Trimming removed 1 base at V and 0 bases at J, with 6 bases between. CDR3 size: 14 residues. Germline V gene lookup returns CDR1 SGHTA and CDR2 FQGNSA. The CDR3 loop reads CASSLDTSNYGYTF. DNA for the CDR3: TGTGCCAGCAGCTTAGACACATCTAACTATGGCTACACCTTC. Full variable domain (outside the CDR3, taken from reference TRBV7-2 and TRBJ1-2): GAGVSQSPSNKVTEKGKDVELRCDPISGHTALYWYRQSLGQGLEFLIYFQGNSAPDKSGLPSDRFSAERTGGSVSTLTIQRTQQEDSAVYLCASSLDTSNYGYTFGSGTRLTVV.

V is TRBV19 and J is TRBJ1-5; 7 bases match TRBD1. The CDR3 is 15 amino acids. CDR1 is LNHDA, CDR2 SQIVND, per germline (reference sequence). The V gene end was trimmed by 1 base and the J gene end by 3 bases; junction bases not matched to a gene: 3. The CDR3 DNA sequence: TGTGCCAGTAGTATAGGGGACAGCATCAATCAGCCCCAGCATTTT. Protein sequence: CASSIGDSINQPQHF. Drawing the rest from reference TRBV19 and TRBJ1-5, the complete variable domain is DGGITQSPKYLFRKEGQNVTLSCEQNLNHDAMYWYRQDPGQGLRLIYYSQIVNDFQKGDIAEGYSVSREKKESFPLTVTSAQKNPTAFYLCASSIGDSINQPQHFGDGTRLSIL.

This clone was counted many times. This chain joins TRBV5-1 and TRBJ2-7; TRBD2 might be the D (7 bases). Trimming removed 4 bases from V and 3 bases from J, with 23 bases in between. The germline V gene has CDR1 SGHRS and CDR2 YFSETQ. This CDR3 region has 17 residues. In DNA, the CDR3 is TGCGCCAGCAGCCTTGTCCCCGGCGGGGGCAGTCACTACGAGCAGTACTTC. Its translation is CASSLVPGGGSHYEQYF.

The chain combines TRBV6-5 with TRBJ2-2, with TRBD1 as a possible D gene (5 bases). The CDR3 is 14 residues long. V lost 2 bases and J 1 base, leaving 5 bases between the germline ends. Germline CDR1 and CDR2: MNHEY and SVGAGI. The CDR3 sequence is CASSYRGNTGELFF. For the CDR3, the DNA is TGTGCCAGCAGTTACAGGGGGAACACCGGGGAGCTGTTTTTT.

The chain is built from TRBV28 and TRBJ2-5; D call uncertain. Trimming removed 5 bases from V and 5 bases from J, with 9 bases in between. Per germline, CDR1 MDHEN and CDR2 SYDVKM. This CDR3 comprises 12 residues. The CDR3 DNA is TGTGCCAGCAGTCGGTTTTTGGAGACCCAGTACTTC. Translation gives CASSRFLETQYF.

This chain joins TRBV7-9 and TRBJ2-2; 7 bases align to TRBD1. The CDR3 loop spans 15 amino acids. CDR1 is SEHNR, CDR2 FQNEAQ, per germline (reference sequence). V trimming: 6 bases; J trimming: 6 bases; junction bases outside the gene matches: 10. CDR3 protein: CASSVTGVRSGELFF. For the CDR3, the DNA is TGTGCCAGCAGTGTTACAGGGGTCCGGTCCGGGGAGCTGTTTTTT.

The V and J genes are TRBV6-2 or TRBV6-3 and TRBJ2-7, with 9 bases aligning to TRBD2. The CDR3 extends over 16 amino acids. Germline V lookup: CDR1 MNHEY, CDR2 SVGEGT. V lost 6 bases, J lost 0 bases, and 9 bases stayed unmatched. CDR3 sequence reads: CASSPSETSGSYEQYV. In DNA form, the CDR3 reads TGTGCCAGCAGCCCGTCAGAGACTAGCGGCTCCTACGAGCAGTACGTC.

V and J are TRBV4-3 and TRBJ2-5; 7 bases are shared with TRBD2. This CDR3 region has 15 residues. The trim removed 4 bases at V and 3 bases at J, leaving 8 bases unmatched. The germline gives CDR1 LGHNA, CDR2 YSLEER. The CDR3 is CASSPRAGEEETQYF. As DNA, the CDR3 is TGCGCCAGCAGCCCCCGGGCGGGGGAAGAAGAGACCCAGTACTTC.

The chain links TRBV29-1 to TRBJ2-5; a possible D gene is TRBD1 (5 bases). The CDR3 sequence is 12 residues long. Germline values: CDR1 SQVTM, CDR2 ANQGSEA. V dropped 1 base and J dropped 5 bases, with 8 bases sitting between them. This CDR3 reads CSVEAPGETQYF. DNA for the CDR3: TGCAGCGTTGAAGCCCCAGGGGAGACCCAGTACTTC.

This sequence joins TRBV4-3 and TRBJ2-1, with D perhaps TRBD2 (5 bases). This CDR3 spans 13 amino acids. Germline CDR1 and CDR2: LGHNA and YSLEER. V lost 4 bases to trimming and J lost 9 bases, with 13 bases between them. The CDR3 loop is CASSPVLLGEQFF. DNA of the CDR3: TGCGCCAGCAGCCCAGTCCTACTAGGTGAGCAGTTCTTC.

CDR3 protein: CASSFGGRQFF. The CDR3 DNA reads TGTGCCAGCAGTTTTGGAGGGAGGCAGTTCTTC. The rearrangement uses TRBV12-3 or TRBV12-4 and TRBJ2-1; D is perhaps TRBD2 (6 bases). Trimming took off 3 bases at V and 12 bases at J, with 9 bases between the two ends. There are 11 residues in the CDR3.

The CDR3 coding sequence is TGTGCCATCCGGACAGATTTGAACACTGAAGCTTTCTTT. Translated, it gives CAIRTDLNTEAFF. The chain links TRBV6-1 to TRBJ1-1, with D tentatively TRBD1 (6 bases). The V gene's germline CDR1 is MNHNS and CDR2 SASEGT. Trimming left V 10 bases short and J 0 bases short, with 12 bases between. CDR3 length: 13 amino acids.

The chain carries TRBV19 and TRBJ2-1; the match to TRBD2 covers 10 bases. The CDR3 covers 16 residues. The ends lost 5 bases at V and 8 bases at J; junction bases unmatched: 12. CDR1 LNHDA and CDR2 SQIVND come from the germline V gene (reference sequence). CDR3 nucleotide sequence: TGTGCCAGTAGTGAAGTCGGAACTAGCGGGAAATATGAGCAGTTCTTC. Amino acid sequence: CASSEVGTSGKYEQFF.

The V gene is TRBV6-1, the J gene TRBJ2-5, with 7 bases fitting TRBD2. Germline V gene sequence: CDR1 MNHNS, CDR2 SASEGT. V gave up 3 bases and J gave up 4 bases; unmatched junction bases: 8. CDR3 length equals 15 residues. CDR3 loop: CASSEMRGGRETQYF. CDR3 DNA: TGTGCCAGCAGTGAGATGAGGGGAGGGCGAGAGACCCAGTACTTC.

The V and J genes are TRBV4-1 and TRBJ2-1; D gene uncertain. The CDR3 runs to 13 residues. In germline, CDR1 is MGHRA, CDR2 YSYEKL. V lost 4 bases and J 7 bases, leaving 11 bases between the germline ends. CDR3 nucleotide sequence: TGCGCCAGCAGCCCCTTGGAAGCGAATGAGCAGTTCTTC. This encodes CASSPLEANEQFF.

V usage is TRBV7-2 and J usage is TRBJ2-4, with 11 bases that match TRBD1. V was pared by 5 bases and J by 8 bases, with 2 bases of the junction left unmatched. This CDR3 contains 13 residues. CDR1 is SGHTA and CDR2 is FQGNSA in the germline V gene. The CDR3 DNA follows: TGTGCCAGCAGCAAGGACAGGGGGCACATTCAGTACTTC. As protein: CASSKDRGHIQYF.